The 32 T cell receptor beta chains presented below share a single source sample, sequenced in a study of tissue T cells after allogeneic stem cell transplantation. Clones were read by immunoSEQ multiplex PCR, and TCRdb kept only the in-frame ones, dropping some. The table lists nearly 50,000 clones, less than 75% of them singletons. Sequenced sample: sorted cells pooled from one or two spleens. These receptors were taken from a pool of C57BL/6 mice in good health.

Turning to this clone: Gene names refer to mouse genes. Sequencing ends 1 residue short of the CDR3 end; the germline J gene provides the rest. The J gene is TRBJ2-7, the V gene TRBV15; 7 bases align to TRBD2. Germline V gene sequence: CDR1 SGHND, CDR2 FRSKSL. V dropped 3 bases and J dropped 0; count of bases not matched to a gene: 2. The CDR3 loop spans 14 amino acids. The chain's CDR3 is CASSFTGDSYEQYF. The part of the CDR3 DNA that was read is TGTGCCAGCAGTTTTACTGGGGACTCCTATGAACAGTAC.

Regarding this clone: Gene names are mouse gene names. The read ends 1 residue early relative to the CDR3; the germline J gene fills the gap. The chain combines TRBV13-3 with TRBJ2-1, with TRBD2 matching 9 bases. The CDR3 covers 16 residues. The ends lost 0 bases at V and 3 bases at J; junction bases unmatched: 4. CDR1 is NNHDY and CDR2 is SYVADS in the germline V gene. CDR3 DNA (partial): TGTGCCAGCAGTGATGGCTGGGGGGGGGTCTATGCTGAGCAGTTC. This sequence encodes CASSDGWGGVYAEQF. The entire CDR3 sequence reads CASSDGWGGVYAEQFF.

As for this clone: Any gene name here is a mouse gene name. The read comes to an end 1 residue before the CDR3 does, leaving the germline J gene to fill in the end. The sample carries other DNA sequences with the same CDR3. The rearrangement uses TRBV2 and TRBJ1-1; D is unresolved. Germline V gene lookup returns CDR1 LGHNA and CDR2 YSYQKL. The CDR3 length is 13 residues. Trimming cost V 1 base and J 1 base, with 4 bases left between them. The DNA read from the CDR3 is TGTGCCAGCAGCCAAGGAGGGAACACAGAAGTCTTC. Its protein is CASSQGGNTEVF. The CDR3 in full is CASSQGGNTEVFF.

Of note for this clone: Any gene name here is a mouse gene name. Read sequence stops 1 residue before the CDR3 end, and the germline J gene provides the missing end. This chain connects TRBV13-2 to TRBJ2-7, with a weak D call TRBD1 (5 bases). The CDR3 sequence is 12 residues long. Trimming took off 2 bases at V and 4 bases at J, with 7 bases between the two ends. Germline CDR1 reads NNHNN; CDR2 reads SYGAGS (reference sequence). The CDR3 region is CASGETEYEQYF. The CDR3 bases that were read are TGTGCCAGCGGTGAGACAGAGTATGAACAGTAC.

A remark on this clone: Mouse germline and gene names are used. The CDR3 sequence: CAWSLGTGDQAPLF. Partial CDR3 DNA: TGTGCCTGGAGTCTCGGGACAGGGGATCAGGCTCCGCTT. The chain combines TRBV31 with TRBJ1-5; 10 bases fit TRBD1. From the germline J gene comes the end of the CDR3, since the read stops 1 residue before it. V dropped 0 bases and J dropped 7; count of bases not matched to a gene: 3. The CDR3 is 14 amino acids. Germline loops: CDR1 GKSSPN, CDR2 SITVG. The full variable domain, its missing parts supplied by reference TRBV31 and TRBJ1-5, is AQTIHQWPVAEIKAVGSPLSLGCTIKGKSSPNLYWYWQATGGTLQQLFYSITVGQVESVVQLNLSASRPKDDQFILSTEKLLLSHSGFYLCAWSLGTGDQAPLFGEGTRLSVL.

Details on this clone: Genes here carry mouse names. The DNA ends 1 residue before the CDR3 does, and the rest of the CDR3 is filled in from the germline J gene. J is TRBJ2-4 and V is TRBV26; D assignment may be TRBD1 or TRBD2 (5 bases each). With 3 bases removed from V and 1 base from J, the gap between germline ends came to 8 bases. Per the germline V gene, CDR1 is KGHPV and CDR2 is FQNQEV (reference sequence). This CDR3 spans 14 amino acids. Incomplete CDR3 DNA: TGTGCCAGCAGTCTCCCGGGGGGTCAAAACACCTTGTAC. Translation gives CASSLPGGQNTLY. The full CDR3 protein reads CASSLPGGQNTLYF.

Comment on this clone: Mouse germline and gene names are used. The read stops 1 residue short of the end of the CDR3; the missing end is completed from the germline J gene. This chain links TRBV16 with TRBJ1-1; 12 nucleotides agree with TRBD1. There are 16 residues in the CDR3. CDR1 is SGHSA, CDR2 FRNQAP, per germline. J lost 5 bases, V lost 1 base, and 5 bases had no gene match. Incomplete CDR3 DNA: TGTGCAAGCAGCTTAGCCGGGGACAGGGGGCGGACAGAAGTCTTC. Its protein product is CASSLAGDRGRTEVF. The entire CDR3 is CASSLAGDRGRTEVFF.

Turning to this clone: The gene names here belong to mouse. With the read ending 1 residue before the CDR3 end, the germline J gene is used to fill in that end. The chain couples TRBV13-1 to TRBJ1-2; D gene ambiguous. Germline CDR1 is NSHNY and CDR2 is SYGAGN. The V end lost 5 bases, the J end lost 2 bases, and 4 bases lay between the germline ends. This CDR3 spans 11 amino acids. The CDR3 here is CASRGNSDYTF. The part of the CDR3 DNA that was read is TGTGCCAGCAGGGGGAACTCCGACTACACC.

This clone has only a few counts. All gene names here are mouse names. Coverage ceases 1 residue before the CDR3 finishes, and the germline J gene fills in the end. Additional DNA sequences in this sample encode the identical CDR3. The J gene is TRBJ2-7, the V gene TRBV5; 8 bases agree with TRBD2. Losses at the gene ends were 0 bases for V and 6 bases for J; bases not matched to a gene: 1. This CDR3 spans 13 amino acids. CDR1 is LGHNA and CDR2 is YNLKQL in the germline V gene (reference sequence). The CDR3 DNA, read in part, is TGTGCCAGCAGCCAAGACTGGGGGGCTGAACAGTAC. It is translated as CASSQDWGAEQY. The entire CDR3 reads CASSQDWGAEQYF.

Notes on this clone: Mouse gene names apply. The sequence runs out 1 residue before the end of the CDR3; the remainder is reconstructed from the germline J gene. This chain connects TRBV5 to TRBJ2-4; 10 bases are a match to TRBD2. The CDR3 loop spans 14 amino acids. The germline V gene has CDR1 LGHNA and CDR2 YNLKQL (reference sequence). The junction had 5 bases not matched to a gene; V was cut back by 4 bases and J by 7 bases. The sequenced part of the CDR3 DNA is TGTGCCAGCAGCCCCGACTGGGGGGCCTACACCTTGTAC. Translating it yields CASSPDWGAYTLY. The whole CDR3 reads CASSPDWGAYTLYF.

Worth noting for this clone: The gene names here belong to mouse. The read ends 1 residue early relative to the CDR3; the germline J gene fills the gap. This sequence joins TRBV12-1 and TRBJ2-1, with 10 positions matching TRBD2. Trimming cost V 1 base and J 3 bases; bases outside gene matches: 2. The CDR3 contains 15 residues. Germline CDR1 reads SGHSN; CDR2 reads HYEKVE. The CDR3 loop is CASSLYWGGYAEQFF. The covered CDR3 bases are TGTGCCAGCTCTCTTTACTGGGGGGGCTATGCTGAGCAGTTC.

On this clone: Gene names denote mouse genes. The CDR3 protein is CASSLTGGWDTQYF. CDR3 DNA, as far as it was read: TGTGCCAGCAGTTTAACTGGGGGTTGGGACACCCAGTAC. The chain is built from TRBV14 and TRBJ2-5, with TRBD2 identical over 8 bases. The read ends 1 residue before the CDR3 terminus; that terminus is restored from the germline J gene. This CDR3 spans 14 amino acids. The germline V gene has CDR1 SGHDT and CDR2 FRDEAV. The J segment lost 6 bases and the V segment lost 2 bases, leaving 5 bases of the junction unmatched.

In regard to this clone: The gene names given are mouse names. The covered CDR3 bases are TGTGCCAGCAGCCCCTTGTAC. This gives the protein CASSPLY. The complete CDR3 reads CASSPLYF. The J gene is TRBJ2-4, the V gene TRBV3; D not resolved. The read falls 1 residue short of the CDR3 end, and the missing part is taken from the germline J gene. Germline lookup yields CDR1 SNHLY and CDR2 FYNGKV (reference sequence). Trimming cost V 5 bases and J 10 bases, with 1 base left between them. The CDR3 has 8 amino acids.

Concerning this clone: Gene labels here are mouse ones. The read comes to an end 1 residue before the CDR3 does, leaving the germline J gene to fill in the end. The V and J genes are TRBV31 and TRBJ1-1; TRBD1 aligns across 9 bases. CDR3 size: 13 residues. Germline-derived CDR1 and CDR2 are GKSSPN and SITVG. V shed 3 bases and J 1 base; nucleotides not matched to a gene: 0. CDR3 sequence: CAWRQGANTEVFF. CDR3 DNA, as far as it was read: TGTGCCTGGAGACAGGGGGCGAACACAGAAGTCTTC.

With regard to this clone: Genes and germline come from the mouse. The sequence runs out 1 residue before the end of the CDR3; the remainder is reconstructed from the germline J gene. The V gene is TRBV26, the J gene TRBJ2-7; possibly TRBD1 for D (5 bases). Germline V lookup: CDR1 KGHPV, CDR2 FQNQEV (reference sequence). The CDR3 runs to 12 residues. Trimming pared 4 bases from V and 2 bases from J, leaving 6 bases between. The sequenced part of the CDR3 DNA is TGTGCCAGCAGTCGACAGACCTATGAACAGTAC. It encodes CASSRQTYEQY. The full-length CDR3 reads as CASSRQTYEQYF.

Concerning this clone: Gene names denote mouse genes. The CDR3 reads CASSPDWGKGQNTLYF. The CDR3 DNA, read in part, is TGTGCCAGCAGCCCCGACTGGGGGAAGGGTCAAAACACCTTGTAC. V usage is TRBV3 and J usage is TRBJ2-4, with 9 bases lining up with TRBD2. The read halts 1 residue ahead of the CDR3 end, with the missing end drawn from the germline J gene. The CDR3 totals 16 residues. The trim removed 5 bases at V and 1 base at J, leaving 7 bases unmatched. Germline V lookup: CDR1 SNHLY, CDR2 FYNGKV (reference sequence).

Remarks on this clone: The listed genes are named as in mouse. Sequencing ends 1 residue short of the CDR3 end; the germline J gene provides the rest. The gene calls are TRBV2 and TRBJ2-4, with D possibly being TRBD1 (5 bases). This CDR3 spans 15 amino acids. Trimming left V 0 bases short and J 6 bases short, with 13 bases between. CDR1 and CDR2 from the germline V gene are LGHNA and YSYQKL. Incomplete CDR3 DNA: TGTGCCAGCAGCCAAGATATAGCAGGGAGGAACACCTTGTAC. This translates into CASSQDIAGRNTLY. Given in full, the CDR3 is CASSQDIAGRNTLYF. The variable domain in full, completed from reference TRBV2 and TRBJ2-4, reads DPKIIQKPKYLVAVTGSEKILICEQYLGHNAMYWYRQSAKKPLEFMFSYSYQKLMDNQTASSRFQPQSSKKNHLDLQITALKPDDSATYFCASSQDIAGRNTLYFGAGTRLSVL.

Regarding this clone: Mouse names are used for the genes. The sequenced CDR3 bases are TGTGCCAGCAGCTTACAGGGGGCAGACACCTTGTAC. It is translated as CASSLQGADTLY. In full, the CDR3 is CASSLQGADTLYF. The chain links TRBV4 to TRBJ2-4, with 9 positions matching TRBD1. The read gets to within 1 residue of the CDR3 end, and the germline J gene fills in the rest. J gave up 7 bases and V 4 bases, and 3 bases lay outside the gene matches. CDR3 length: 13 residues. The germline CDR1 and CDR2 sequences are LGHDT and YNNKQL (reference sequence).

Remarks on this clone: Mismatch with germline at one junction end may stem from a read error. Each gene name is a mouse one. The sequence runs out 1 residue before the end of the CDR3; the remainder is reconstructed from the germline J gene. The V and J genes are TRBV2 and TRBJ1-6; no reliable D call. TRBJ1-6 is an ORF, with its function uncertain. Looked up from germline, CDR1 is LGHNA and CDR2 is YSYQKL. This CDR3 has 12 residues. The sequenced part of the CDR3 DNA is TGTGCCAGCAGACAAGATAATTCGCCCCTCTAC. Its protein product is CASRQDNSPLY. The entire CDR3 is CASRQDNSPLYF.

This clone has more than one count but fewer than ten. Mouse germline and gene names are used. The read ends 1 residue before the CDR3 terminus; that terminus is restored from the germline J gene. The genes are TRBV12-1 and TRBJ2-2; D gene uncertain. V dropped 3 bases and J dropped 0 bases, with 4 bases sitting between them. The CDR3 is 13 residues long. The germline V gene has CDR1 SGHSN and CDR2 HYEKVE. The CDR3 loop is CASSSTNTGQLYF. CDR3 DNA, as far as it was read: TGTGCCAGCTCTTCAACAAACACCGGGCAGCTCTAC.

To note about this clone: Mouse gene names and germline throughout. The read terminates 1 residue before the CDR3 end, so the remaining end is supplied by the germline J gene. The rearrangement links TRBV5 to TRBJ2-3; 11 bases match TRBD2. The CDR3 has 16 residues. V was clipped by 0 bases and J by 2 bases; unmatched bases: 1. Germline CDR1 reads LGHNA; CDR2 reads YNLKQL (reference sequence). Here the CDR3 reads CASSQETGGAAETLYF. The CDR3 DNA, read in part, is TGTGCCAGCAGCCAAGAAACTGGGGGGGCTGCAGAAACGCTGTAT.

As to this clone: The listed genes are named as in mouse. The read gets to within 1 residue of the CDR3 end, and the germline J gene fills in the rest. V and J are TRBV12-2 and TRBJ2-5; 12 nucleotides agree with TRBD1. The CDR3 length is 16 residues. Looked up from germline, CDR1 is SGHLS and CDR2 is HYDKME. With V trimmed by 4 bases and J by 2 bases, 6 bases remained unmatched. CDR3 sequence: CASSPGTGGSQDTQYF. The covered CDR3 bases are TGTGCCAGCTCCCCTGGGACAGGGGGCAGCCAAGACACCCAGTAC.

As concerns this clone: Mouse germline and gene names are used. Partial CDR3 DNA: TGTGCCAGCAGCTTAGCACAGGGTTCCTATGCTGAGCAGTTC. Translated: CASSLAQGSYAEQF. In full, the CDR3 is CASSLAQGSYAEQFF. The rearrangement joins TRBV3 to TRBJ2-1; TRBD1 might be the D (6 bases). The CDR3 is cut off 1 residue early in the read; its end comes from the germline J gene. Trimming took 0 bases from V and 3 from J, leaving 9 bases between them. Germline V lookup: CDR1 SNHLY, CDR2 FYNGKV (reference sequence). The CDR3 has 15 amino acids.

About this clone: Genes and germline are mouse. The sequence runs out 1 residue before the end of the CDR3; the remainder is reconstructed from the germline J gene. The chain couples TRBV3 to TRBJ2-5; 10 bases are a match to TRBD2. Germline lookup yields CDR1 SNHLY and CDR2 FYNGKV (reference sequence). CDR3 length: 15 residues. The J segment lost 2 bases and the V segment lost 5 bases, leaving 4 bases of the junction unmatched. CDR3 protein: CASSRLGGGQDTQYF. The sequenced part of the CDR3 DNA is TGTGCCAGCAGCCGACTGGGGGGCGGCCAAGACACCCAGTAC.

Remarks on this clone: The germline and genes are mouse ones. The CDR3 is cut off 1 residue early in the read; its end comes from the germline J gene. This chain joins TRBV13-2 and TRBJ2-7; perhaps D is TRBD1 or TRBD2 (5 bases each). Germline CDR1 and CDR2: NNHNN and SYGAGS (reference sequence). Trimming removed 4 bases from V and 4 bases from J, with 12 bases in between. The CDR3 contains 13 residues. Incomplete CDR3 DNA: TGTGCCAGCGGTCCGGGACGGAAATATGAACAGTAC. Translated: CASGPGRKYEQY. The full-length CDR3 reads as CASGPGRKYEQYF.

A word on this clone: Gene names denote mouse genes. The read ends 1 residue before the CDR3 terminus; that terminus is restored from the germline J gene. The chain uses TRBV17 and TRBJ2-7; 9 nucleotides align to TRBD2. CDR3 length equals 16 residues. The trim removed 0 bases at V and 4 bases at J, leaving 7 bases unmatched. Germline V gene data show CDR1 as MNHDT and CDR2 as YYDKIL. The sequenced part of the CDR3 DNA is TGTGCTAGCAGTAGAGATGTCCTGGGGGGGGTTTATGAACAGTAC. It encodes CASSRDVLGGVYEQY. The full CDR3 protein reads CASSRDVLGGVYEQYF.

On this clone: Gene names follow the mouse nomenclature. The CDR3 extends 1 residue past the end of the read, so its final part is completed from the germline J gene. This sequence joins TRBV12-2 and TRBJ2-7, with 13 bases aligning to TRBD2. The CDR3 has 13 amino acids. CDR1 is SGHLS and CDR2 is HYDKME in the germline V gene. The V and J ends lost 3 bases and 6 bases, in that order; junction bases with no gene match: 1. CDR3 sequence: CASSWDWGGEQYF. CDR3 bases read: TGTGCCAGCTCTTGGGACTGGGGGGGTGAACAGTAC.

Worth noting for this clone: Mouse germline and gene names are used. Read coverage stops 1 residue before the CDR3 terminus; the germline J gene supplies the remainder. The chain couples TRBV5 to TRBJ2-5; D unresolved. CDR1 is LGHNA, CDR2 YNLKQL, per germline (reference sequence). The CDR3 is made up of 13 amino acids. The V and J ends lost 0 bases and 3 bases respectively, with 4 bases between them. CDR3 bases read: TGTGCCAGCAGCCAAGATTGGCAAGACACCCAGTAC. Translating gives CASSQDWQDTQY. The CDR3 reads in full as CASSQDWQDTQYF.

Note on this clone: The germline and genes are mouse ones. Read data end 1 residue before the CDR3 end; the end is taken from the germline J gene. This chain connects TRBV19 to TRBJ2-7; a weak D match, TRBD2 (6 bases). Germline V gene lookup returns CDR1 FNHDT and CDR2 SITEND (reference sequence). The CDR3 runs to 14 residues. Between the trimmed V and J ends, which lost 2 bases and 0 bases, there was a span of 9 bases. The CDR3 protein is CASSILGYSYEQYF. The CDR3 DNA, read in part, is TGTGCCAGCAGTATCCTGGGGTACTCCTATGAACAGTAC. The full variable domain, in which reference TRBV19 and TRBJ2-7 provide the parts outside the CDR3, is GGIITQTPKFLIGQEGQKLTLKCQQNFNHDTMYWYRQDSGKGLRLIYYSITENDLQKGDLSEGYDASREKKSSFSLTVTSAQKNEMAVFLCASSILGYSYEQYFGPGTRLTVL.

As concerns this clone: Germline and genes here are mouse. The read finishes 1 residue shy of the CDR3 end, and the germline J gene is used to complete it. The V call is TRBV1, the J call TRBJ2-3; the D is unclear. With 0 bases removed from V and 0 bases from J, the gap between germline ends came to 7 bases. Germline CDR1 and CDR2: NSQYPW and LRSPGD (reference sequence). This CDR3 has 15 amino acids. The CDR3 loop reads CTCSADKSSAETLYF. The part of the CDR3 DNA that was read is TGCACCTGCAGTGCAGACAAATCTAGTGCAGAAACGCTGTAT.

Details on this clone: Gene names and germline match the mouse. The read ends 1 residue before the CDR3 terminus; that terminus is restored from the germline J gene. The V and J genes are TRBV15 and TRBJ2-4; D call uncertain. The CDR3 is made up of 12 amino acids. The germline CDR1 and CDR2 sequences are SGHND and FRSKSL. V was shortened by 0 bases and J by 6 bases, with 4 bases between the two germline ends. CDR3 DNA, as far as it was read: TGTGCCAGCAGTTTAGCGCAGAACACCTTGTAC. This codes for CASSLAQNTLY. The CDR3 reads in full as CASSLAQNTLYF.

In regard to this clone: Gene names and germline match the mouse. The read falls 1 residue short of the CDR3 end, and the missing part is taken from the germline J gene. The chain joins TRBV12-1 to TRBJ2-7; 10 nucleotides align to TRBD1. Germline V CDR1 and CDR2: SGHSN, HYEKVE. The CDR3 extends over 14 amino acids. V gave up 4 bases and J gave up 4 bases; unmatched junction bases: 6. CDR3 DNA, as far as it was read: TGTGCCAGCTCCAACAGACAGGGGGCTTATGAACAGTAC. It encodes CASSNRQGAYEQY. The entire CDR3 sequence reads CASSNRQGAYEQYF.